These 21 T cell receptor beta chains came from one sample sequenced in a study of shared clonotypes between healthy human individuals. It was CD45RO-negative cells, positively selected for CCR7, that made up naive CD8 cells, with terminally differentiated effector memory CD45RA+ cells excluded. Clones were sequenced by immunoSEQ multiplex PCR, and TCRdb holds only the in-frame ones, with some missing. The sample yields about 2 million clones, just under 95% seen once. The sequencing sample was made of naive CD8+ T cells sorted from blood. The receptors derive from a man between 18 and 35 years old in good health.

This clone was found once. The rearrangement joins TRBV13 to TRBJ1-5; maybe TRBD1 (5 bases). Trimming took off 5 bases at V and 2 bases at J, with 19 bases between the two ends. Germline V CDR1 and CDR2: PRHDT, FYEKMQ (reference sequence). The CDR3 is 17 amino acids. The CDR3 DNA sequence: TGTGCCAGCAGCCTAAGTCGGGGGGGTAAAGGCAATCAGCCCCAGCATTTT. Its translation is CASSLSRGGKGNQPQHF.

The CDR3 DNA is TGTGCCAGCAGTGACGCCACGGTTTTAAGGGCGGATACGCAGTATTTT. It specifies CASSDATVLRADTQYF. V and J are TRBV2 and TRBJ2-3, with unresolved D. The V and J ends lost 3 bases and 6 bases respectively, with 19 bases between them. This CDR3 is 16 amino acids long. The V gene's germline CDR1 is SNHLY and CDR2 FYNNEI. The variable domain in full, completed from reference TRBV2 and TRBJ2-3, reads EPEVTQTPSHQVTQMGQEVILRCVPISNHLYFYWYRQILGQKVEFLVSFYNNEISEKSEIFDDQFSVERPDGSNFTLKIRSTKLEDSAMYFCASSDATVLRADTQYFGPGTRLTVL.

This clone occurred once. The V call is TRBV30, the J call TRBJ2-6; TRBD1 agrees at 7 bases. The V gene end was trimmed by 2 bases and the J gene end by 3 bases; junction bases not matched to a gene: 10. Germline-derived CDR1 and CDR2 are GTSNPN and SVGIG (reference sequence). CDR3 length equals 17 residues. CDR3 bases: TGTGCCTGGAGTCAGGGGGTGGTGGGTGTTGGGGCCAACGTCCTGACTTTC. Protein: CAWSQGVVGVGANVLTF. The whole variable domain, remainder taken from reference TRBV30 and TRBJ2-6, is SQTIHQWPATLVQPVGSPLSLECTVEGTSNPNLYWYRQAAGRGLQLLFYSVGIGQISSEVPQNLSASRPQDRQFILSSKKLLLSDSGFYLCAWSQGVVGVGANVLTFGAGSRLTVL.

This chain links TRBV6-5 with TRBJ2-3, with D tentatively TRBD2 (6 bases). CDR1 is MNHEY, CDR2 SVGAGI, per germline. The CDR3 has 15 residues. Trimming cost V 5 bases and J 3 bases, with 15 bases left between them. The CDR3, as DNA: TGTGCCAGCAGTCAGCTTGGGCTAGCGACAGATACGCAGTATTTT. Its translation: CASSQLGLATDTQYF.

The rearrangement joins TRBV2 to TRBJ2-6; the D gene is possibly TRBD1 (5 bases). V was shortened by 7 bases and J by 0 bases, with 16 bases between the two germline ends. Germline loops: CDR1 SNHLY, CDR2 FYNNEI. This CDR3 contains 17 residues. CDR3 amino acids: CASIILQVGSGANVLTF. The CDR3 DNA is TGTGCCAGCATCATCTTACAGGTTGGCTCTGGGGCCAACGTCCTGACTTTC.

This chain links TRBV7-9 with TRBJ1-5; 7 positions match TRBD1. The CDR3 length is 15 residues. CDR1 and CDR2 (germline): SEHNR, FQNEAQ (reference sequence). V trimming: 4 bases; J trimming: 4 bases; junction bases outside the gene matches: 7. CDR3 nucleotides: TGTGCCAGCAGCTCCGACAGGGAGAGAAATCAGCCCCAGCATTTT. This gives the protein CASSSDRERNQPQHF.

Of note for this clone: The same CDR3 arises from other DNA sequences in this sample as well. The V and J genes are TRBV27 and TRBJ1-5; no definite D call. From germline, CDR1 is MNHEY and CDR2 SMNVEV (reference sequence). The CDR3 runs 15 residues. V shed 2 bases and J shed 0 bases, with 8 bases lying between them. The CDR3 DNA reads as TGTGCCAGCAGTTTAACCGGTTATAGCAATCAGCCCCAGCATTTT. Its translation is CASSLTGYSNQPQHF.

J is TRBJ1-2 and V is TRBV10-2, with unresolved D. Germline assignment: CDR1 WSHSY and CDR2 SAAADI. The CDR3 has 13 amino acids. Trimming removed 3 bases at V and 7 bases at J, with 12 bases between. The CDR3 sequence is CASSDSGLGGYTF. In DNA form, the CDR3 reads TGCGCCAGCAGTGATTCGGGGTTGGGTGGCTACACCTTC.

CDR3 DNA sequence: TGTGCCAGCAGCCGGTGGCAGGGAGGCAATCAGCCCCAGCATTTT. It translates to CASSRWQGGNQPQHF. The rearrangement joins TRBV6-1 to TRBJ1-5; D may be TRBD1 (5 bases). The V and J ends lost 6 bases and 2 bases respectively, with 14 bases between them. Germline loops: CDR1 MNHNS, CDR2 SASEGT. This CDR3 region has 15 residues.

V gene TRBV6-4 combines with J gene TRBJ2-2; 10 positions match TRBD1. V gave up 7 bases and J gave up 3 bases; unmatched junction bases: 11. Looked up from germline, CDR1 is MRHNA and CDR2 is SNTAGT. This CDR3 has 17 amino acids. The chain's CDR3 is CASMYRDRGFYTGELFF. In nucleotides, the CDR3 is TGTGCCAGCATGTACCGGGACAGGGGATTTTACACCGGGGAGCTGTTTTTT.

This clone has just one count. This chain joins TRBV6-5 and TRBJ1-1; D gene ambiguous. There are 15 residues in the CDR3. V gave up 2 bases and J gave up 1 base, with 11 bases separating them. From germline, CDR1 is MNHEY and CDR2 SVGAGI. The DNA for the CDR3 is TGTGCCAGCAGTTACCCCGGGGTAGCGAACACTGAAGCTTTCTTT. It yields the protein CASSYPGVANTEAFF.

The chain uses TRBV4-2 and TRBJ2-7; the D gene is possibly TRBD2 (5 bases). Trimming removed 0 bases from V and 3 bases from J, with 9 bases in between. The CDR3 covers 14 residues. CDR1 LGHNA and CDR2 YNFKEQ come from the germline V gene. The CDR3, as DNA: TGTGCCAGCAGCCAAGACTCCAGCGGCTACGAGCAGTACTTC. Translating it yields CASSQDSSGYEQYF.

This rearrangement joins TRBV6-5 to TRBJ2-1; unclear D gene. This CDR3 comprises 15 residues. Looked up from germline, CDR1 is MNHEY and CDR2 is SVGAGI. Trimming removed 6 bases at V and 1 base at J, with 13 bases between. DNA of the CDR3: TGTGCCAGCAGACGAATTCGTAGGTCCTACAATGAGCAGTTCTTC. Encoded protein: CASRRIRRSYNEQFF.

This clone was seen a single time. Other DNA sequences of this sample code for an identical CDR3. This chain joins TRBV11-2 and TRBJ2-7; a weak D match, TRBD2 (6 bases). The CDR3 loop spans 13 amino acids. The germline V gene encodes CDR1 SGHAT and CDR2 FQNNGV. The V end lost 5 bases, the J end lost 4 bases, and 12 bases lay between the germline ends. The CDR3 region has the DNA TGTGCCAGCAGCCCGGGACTTGCGTACGAGCAGTACTTC. It is translated as CASSPGLAYEQYF. The whole variable domain, remainder taken from reference TRBV11-2 and TRBJ2-7, is EAGVAQSPRYKIIEKRQSVAFWCNPISGHATLYWYQQILGQGPKLLIQFQNNGVVDDSQLPKDRFSAERLKGVDSTLKIQPAKLEDSAVYLCASSPGLAYEQYFGPGTRLTVT.

As to this clone: Distinct nucleotide sequences in the sample also encode this CDR3. The chain is built from TRBV2 and TRBJ2-7, with 8 bases fitting TRBD1. V shed 7 bases, J shed 3 bases, and the junction held 5 bases outside the gene matches. The CDR3 length is 13 residues. From germline, CDR1 is SNHLY and CDR2 FYNNEI. DNA for the CDR3: TGTGCCAGCATAGGACAGGGAAGCTACGAGCAGTACTTC. It is translated as CASIGQGSYEQYF.

The chain links TRBV30 to TRBJ2-1; D not certain. Trimming removed 4 bases at V and 4 bases at J, with 14 bases between. CDR3 size: 14 residues. Germline values: CDR1 GTSNPN, CDR2 SVGIG (reference sequence). The DNA for the CDR3 is TGTGCCTGGAATATGGTGCCCCCGTACAATGAGCAGTTCTTC. Translation: CAWNMVPPYNEQFF.

The CDR3 protein is CASSEDGNQPQHF. The CDR3 nucleotides are TGTGCCAGTAGTGAGGACGGTAATCAGCCCCAGCATTTT. The chain combines TRBV19 with TRBJ1-5; D gene ambiguous. In germline, CDR1 is LNHDA, CDR2 SQIVND (reference sequence). Trimming left V 5 bases short and J 4 bases short, with 9 bases between. CDR3 length: 13 amino acids. The entire variable domain, with the rest obtained from reference TRBV19 and TRBJ1-5, is as follows: DGGITQSPKYLFRKEGQNVTLSCEQNLNHDAMYWYRQDPGQGLRLIYYSQIVNDFQKGDIAEGYSVSREKKESFPLTVTSAQKNPTAFYLCASSEDGNQPQHFGDGTRLSIL.

CDR3 sequence: CATEAGYTGELFF. The CDR3 nucleotides read TGTGCCACCGAGGCAGGGTACACCGGGGAGCTGTTTTTT. The chain recombines TRBV15 with TRBJ2-2; possible D gene TRBD1, 5 bases. Per the germline V gene, CDR1 is LNHNV and CDR2 is YYDKDF (reference sequence). The germline V and J ends were trimmed by 8 bases and 3 bases, with 10 bases remaining between them. This CDR3 region has 13 residues.

A word on this clone: Other DNA sequences from this sample encode an identical CDR3 as well. The J gene is TRBJ2-7, the V gene TRBV28; no clear D gene. With 3 bases removed from V and 4 bases from J, the gap between germline ends came to 7 bases. Germline CDR1 reads MDHEN; CDR2 reads SYDVKM. This CDR3 has 12 amino acids. CDR3 sequence: CASSFTGYEQYF. DNA of the CDR3: TGTGCCAGCAGTTTTACGGGTTACGAGCAGTACTTC.

The chain is built from TRBV6-6 and TRBJ2-3; D ambiguous. Trimming took 6 bases from V and 0 from J, leaving 10 bases between them. The germline V gene encodes CDR1 MNHNY and CDR2 SVGAGI (reference sequence). This CDR3 region has 14 residues. The CDR3 sequence is CASSKVGSTDTQYF. CDR3 coding DNA: TGTGCCAGCAGCAAGGTAGGAAGCACAGATACGCAGTATTTT.

The chain uses TRBV4-3 and TRBJ2-7; 9 nucleotides line up with TRBD1. The CDR3 consists of 15 residues. CDR1 and CDR2 from the germline V gene are LGHNA and YSLEER. V was pared by 3 bases and J by 3 bases, with 6 bases of the junction left unmatched. CDR3 residues: CASSQGRDRDYEQYF. CDR3 nucleotide sequence: TGCGCCAGCAGCCAGGGGCGGGACAGGGACTACGAGCAGTACTTC.